Following are 19 T cell receptor beta chains from one sample sequenced in a study of blood T cell repertoires in COVID-19. Clones were read by immunoSEQ multiplex PCR, and TCRdb kept only the in-frame ones, dropping some. This table holds about 170,000 clones, around four fifths found once. The material sequenced was peripheral blood. These receptors all stem from a woman of 80 years or more with acute or convalescent COVID-19.

This chain links TRBV9 with TRBJ2-5; D possibly corresponds to TRBD1 (6 bases). From germline, CDR1 is SGDLS and CDR2 YYNGEE. The CDR3 has 16 residues. Trimming cost V 7 bases and J 4 bases, with 23 bases left between them. The CDR3 DNA is TGTGCCAGCCCCTTACCCGAGGGACAACTCCTAGAGACCCAGTACTTC. Translation gives CASPLPEGQLLETQYF. Looking up the rest from reference TRBV9 and TRBJ2-5 gives the full variable domain: DSGVTQTPKHLITATGQRVTLRCSPRSGDLSVYWYQQSLDQGLQFLIQYYNGEERAKGNILERFSAQQFPDLHSELNLSSLELGDSALYFCASPLPEGQLLETQYFGPGTRLLVL.

V and J are TRBV5-1 and TRBJ2-1; 7 nucleotides align to TRBD2. Germline values: CDR1 SGHRS, CDR2 YFSETQ. The CDR3 is 14 amino acids. The V gene end was trimmed by 0 bases and the J gene end by 13 bases; junction bases not matched to a gene: 10. This CDR3 reads CASSLELSRETQFF. In DNA, the CDR3 is TGCGCCAGCAGCTTGGAACTGTCGCGGGAGACCCAGTTCTTC.

In DNA, the CDR3 is TGTGCCAGCAGTCGTCAGGGAACTAACTATGGCTACACCTTC. It translates to CASSRQGTNYGYTF. This sequence joins TRBV9 and TRBJ1-2; D is possibly TRBD1 (5 bases). Germline loops: CDR1 SGDLS, CDR2 YYNGEE. The CDR3 sequence is 14 residues long. The ends were cut back, 5 bases at V and 0 bases at J, with 11 bases in the middle.

The V and J genes are TRBV6-4 and TRBJ2-7; 15 bases are a match to TRBD2. The CDR3 contains 15 residues. V shed 8 bases, J shed 7 bases, and the junction held 9 bases outside the gene matches. CDR1 and CDR2 from the germline V gene are MRHNA and SNTAGT. The CDR3, as DNA: TGTGCCAGCGGCAGGACTAGCGGGGGGGTTTCAGAGCAGTACTTC. Amino acids: CASGRTSGGVSEQYF.

V usage is TRBV18 and J usage is TRBJ1-6; 8 bases map to TRBD1. The CDR3 runs to 16 residues. The ends lost 4 bases at V and 5 bases at J; junction bases unmatched: 7. CDR1 is KGHSH and CDR2 is LQKENI in the germline V gene. The CDR3 DNA follows: TGTGCCAGCTCACGGCGGGGACAGGCTGATAATTCACCCCTCCACTTT. Its protein product is CASSRRGQADNSPLHF.

In its sample, this clone was seen once. This chain connects TRBV5-1 to TRBJ2-1; D unclear. Deletions cut 1 base from V and 1 base from J, with 6 bases between. CDR3 length equals 14 residues. CDR1 is SGHRS, CDR2 YFSETQ, per germline. CDR3 bases: TGCGCCAGCAGCTTGAGAGGATCCTACAATGAGCAGTTCTTC. Protein: CASSLRGSYNEQFF.

This clone is a singleton in its sample. This rearrangement joins TRBV5-1 to TRBJ2-1; a weak D match, TRBD2 (5 bases). The CDR3 is made up of 15 amino acids. Germline V gene lookup returns CDR1 SGHRS and CDR2 YFSETQ. The V end was cut by 0 bases, the J end by 1 base, with 8 bases between. CDR3 sequence: CASSLGLLSYNEQFF. CDR3 nucleotide sequence: TGCGCCAGCAGCTTGGGACTACTATCCTACAATGAGCAGTTCTTC.

V usage is TRBV2 and J usage is TRBJ1-5; D call uncertain. This CDR3 spans 14 amino acids. The V end lost 4 bases, the J end lost 6 bases, and 13 bases lay between the germline ends. Germline V gene sequence: CDR1 SNHLY, CDR2 FYNNEI. CDR3: CASSGGSSGQPQHF. The CDR3 DNA reads TGTGCCAGCAGTGGCGGGTCTTCAGGTCAGCCCCAGCATTTT.

This chain connects TRBV4-2 to TRBJ1-1; D call uncertain. Germline CDR1 is LGHNA and CDR2 is YNFKEQ. The V end was cut by 0 bases, the J end by 7 bases, with 18 bases between. The CDR3 extends over 16 amino acids. CDR3 nucleotide sequence: TGTGCCAGCAGCCAAGATCCGGAGGGTAGATCTAATGAAGCTTTCTTT. Its protein is CASSQDPEGRSNEAFF.

The chain couples TRBV12-2 to TRBJ1-5. TRBV12-2 is labeled a pseudogene. The CDR3 extends over 16 amino acids. The CDR3, as DNA: TGTGCAAGTCGCTTACCCGATCGCGGTGGGTTTCAGCCCCAGCATTTT. Its protein product is CASRLPDRGGFQPQHF.

The CDR3 sequence: CASSGGADSPLHF. In nucleotides, the CDR3 is TGTGCCAGCTCAGGGGGCGCGGATTCACCCCTCCACTTT. This chain links TRBV18 with TRBJ1-6; maybe TRBD1 (6 bases). Trimming stripped 5 bases from V and 8 bases from J, with 10 bases between. Germline V CDR1 and CDR2: KGHSH, LQKENI. The CDR3 is 13 residues long.

The chain is built from TRBV27 and TRBJ1-1; D is unclear. Trimming removed 7 bases at V and 6 bases at J, with 18 bases between. CDR3 size: 14 residues. Germline V gives CDR1 MNHEY, CDR2 SMNVEV (reference sequence). The CDR3 reads CASNIRRALPEAFF. CDR3 in DNA: TGTGCCAGCAATATTAGGCGGGCCCTACCTGAAGCTTTCTTT.

This chain connects TRBV2 to TRBJ1-1, with D perhaps TRBD1 (5 bases). There are 14 residues in the CDR3. With 10 bases removed from V and 3 bases from J, the gap between germline ends came to 18 bases. From germline, CDR1 is SNHLY and CDR2 FYNNEI. The CDR3 DNA is TGTGCCACCTCCAGGGAACGGAGGGACACTGAAGCTTTCTTT. It specifies CATSRERRDTEAFF.

This rearrangement joins TRBV5-4 to TRBJ2-1, with 10 bases identical to TRBD2. The germline CDR1 and CDR2 sequences are SGHNT and YYREEE (reference sequence). V was pared by 0 bases and J by 4 bases, with 7 bases of the junction left unmatched. CDR3 length: 17 amino acids. Here the CDR3 reads CASSLAGLAAFYNEQFF. CDR3 sequence (DNA): TGTGCCAGCAGCTTGGCTGGACTAGCGGCATTTTACAATGAGCAGTTCTTC.

The chain has TRBV18 and TRBJ2-3; D may be TRBD1 (5 bases). CDR1 is KGHSH and CDR2 is LQKENI in the germline V gene. V dropped 2 bases and J dropped 5 bases, with 14 bases sitting between them. This CDR3 is 15 amino acids long. The CDR3 region has the DNA TGTGCCAGCTCACCAGAAACAGGCTTCAGAGATACGCAGTATTTT. Translated: CASSPETGFRDTQYF.

The gene calls are TRBV19 and TRBJ1-1, with D maybe TRBD1 (5 bases). CDR3 length equals 15 residues. V was shortened by 3 bases and J by 3 bases, with 14 bases between the two germline ends. Looked up from germline, CDR1 is LNHDA and CDR2 is SQIVND (reference sequence). The CDR3 sequence: CASSIRTRGDTEAFF. The CDR3 DNA reads TGTGCCAGTAGTATCCGGACCCGGGGGGACACTGAAGCTTTCTTT. Complete variable domain (other parts from reference TRBV19 and TRBJ1-1): DGGITQSPKYLFRKEGQNVTLSCEQNLNHDAMYWYRQDPGQGLRLIYYSQIVNDFQKGDIAEGYSVSREKKESFPLTVTSAQKNPTAFYLCASSIRTRGDTEAFFGQGTRLTVV.

This chain connects TRBV19 to TRBJ1-1; maybe TRBD1 (5 bases). CDR1 and CDR2 from the germline V gene are LNHDA and SQIVND (reference sequence). Trimming left V 4 bases short and J 5 bases short, with 20 bases between. The CDR3 has 16 residues. The CDR3 region is CASSSGQQGWKTEAFF. CDR3 DNA sequence: TGTGCCAGTAGTAGTGGGCAGCAGGGTTGGAAAACTGAAGCTTTCTTT.

The chain recombines TRBV6-5 with TRBJ1-1, with TRBD1 matching over 12 bases. Germline CDR1 and CDR2: MNHEY and SVGAGI. The trim removed 4 bases at V and 5 bases at J, leaving 5 bases unmatched. The CDR3 extends over 15 amino acids. The CDR3: CASSSRDRGRTEAFF. As DNA, the CDR3 is TGTGCCAGCAGTTCACGGGACAGGGGGCGAACTGAAGCTTTCTTT.

The rearrangement uses TRBV10-3 and TRBJ1-2, with D unresolved. Trimming left V 3 bases short and J 1 base short, with 12 bases between. CDR3 length equals 15 residues. The V gene's germline CDR1 is ENHRY and CDR2 SYGVKD. This chain's CDR3 is CAISDAGRLNYGYTF. The CDR3 DNA reads TGTGCCATCAGTGACGCGGGCCGGCTTAACTATGGCTACACCTTC.